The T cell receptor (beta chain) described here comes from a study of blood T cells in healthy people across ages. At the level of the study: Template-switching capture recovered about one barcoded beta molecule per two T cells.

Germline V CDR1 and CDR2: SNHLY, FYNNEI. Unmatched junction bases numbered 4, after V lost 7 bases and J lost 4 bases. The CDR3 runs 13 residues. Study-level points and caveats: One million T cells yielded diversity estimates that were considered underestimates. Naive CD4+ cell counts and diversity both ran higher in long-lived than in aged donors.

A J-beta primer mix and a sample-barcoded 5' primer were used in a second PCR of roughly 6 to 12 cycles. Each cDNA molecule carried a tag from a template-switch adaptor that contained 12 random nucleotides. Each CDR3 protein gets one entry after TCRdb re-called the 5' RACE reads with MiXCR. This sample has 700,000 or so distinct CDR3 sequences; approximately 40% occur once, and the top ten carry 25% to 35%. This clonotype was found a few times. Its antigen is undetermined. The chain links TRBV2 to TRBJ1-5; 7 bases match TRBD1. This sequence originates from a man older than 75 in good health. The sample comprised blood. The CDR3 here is CASKGQRNQPQHF. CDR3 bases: TGTGCCAGCAAGGGACAGAGAAATCAGCCCCAGCATTTT.